This entry describes one T cell receptor beta chain. The antigen is undetermined. TCRdb re-analysed the reads in MiXCR, keeping a single row per CDR3 protein. The data hold more than 350,000 distinct CDR3 sequences, with roughly a third observed a single time. The CDR3 extends over 15 amino acids. V gave up 6 bases and J gave up 4 bases, with 18 bases separating them. Germline lookup yields CDR1 MNHNY and CDR2 SVGAGI (reference sequence). This sample is part of a study of T cell repertoires in cytomegalovirus infection. Study-level information: Indicated by public TCR beta signatures were CMV infection and matching HLA type.

Findings and limits, study-wide: The ex vivo response was dominated by HLA-C-restricted CMV-specific TCR beta clonotypes. Using cumulative public TCR beta family frequency, the authors identified those who carried CMV together with the relevant HLA.

Sequencing was carried out using PBMCs. This sequence was found in a human donor in good health (CMV status not recorded). Some clones in this sample may be carry-over from other donors' samples. The V gene is TRBV6-6, the J gene TRBJ1-2; maybe TRBD1 (6 bases). The CDR3 loop reads CASSLPGQGFYGYTF. CDR3 sequence (DNA): TGTGCCAGCAGCCTACCGGGACAAGGCTTCTATGGCTACACCTTC.